These 21 T cell receptor beta chains share one sample of origin, sequenced in a study of sequential checkpoint blockade in melanoma. Produced via immunoSEQ multiplex PCR; TCRdb's table is partial and in-frame only. The sample holds roughly 30,000 clones, around 80% seen once. Sample treatment: randomized to nivolumab then ipilimumab (arm A) or the reverse (arm B). Sequenced material: CD8+ T cells sorted from blood (inferred from file names), taken from a patient given nivolumab and ipilimumab in sequence. All receptors come from a human donor with melanoma.

The chain recombines TRBV19 with TRBJ1-2; TRBD1 aligns across 10 bases. V was pared by 8 bases and J by 3 bases, with 12 bases of the junction left unmatched. This CDR3 region has 16 residues. The V gene's germline CDR1 is LNHDA and CDR2 SQIVND (reference sequence). The CDR3 coding sequence is TGTGCCAGTGCCAACGCCCGGACAGGGGGGGACTATGGCTACACCTTC. It yields the protein CASANARTGGDYGYTF.

The rearrangement links TRBV6-5 to TRBJ1-1; unclear D gene. Germline V CDR1 and CDR2: MNHEY, SVGAGI. With 6 bases removed from V and 6 bases from J, the gap between germline ends came to 11 bases. CDR3 length equals 12 residues. CDR3 amino acids: CASRQMGPEAFF. The CDR3 DNA is TGTGCCAGCAGACAAATGGGCCCTGAAGCTTTCTTT.

The rearrangement links TRBV5-1 to TRBJ1-4; 8 bases are a match to TRBD1. Trimming cost V 4 bases and J 7 bases; bases outside gene matches: 6. The CDR3 runs to 14 residues. Germline V CDR1 and CDR2: SGHRS, YFSETQ. CDR3 sequence reads: CASSPGQGFEKLFF. CDR3 in DNA: TGCGCCAGCAGCCCCGGACAGGGCTTTGAAAAACTGTTTTTT. The full variable domain, in which reference TRBV5-1 and TRBJ1-4 provide the parts outside the CDR3, is KAGVTQTPRYLIKTRGQQVTLSCSPISGHRSVSWYQQTPGQGLQFLFEYFSETQRNKGNFPGRFSGRQFSNSRSEMNVSTLELGDSALYLCASSPGQGFEKLFFGSGTQLSVL.

The J gene is TRBJ2-7, the V gene TRBV11-2; 7 positions agree with TRBD1. V shed 5 bases and J 4 bases; nucleotides not matched to a gene: 8. Germline V lookup: CDR1 SGHAT, CDR2 FQNNGV. This CDR3 contains 14 residues. The CDR3 DNA is TGTGCCAGCAGCATGACAGGGAACAAATACGAGCAGTACTTC. This encodes CASSMTGNKYEQYF.

This clone has more than one count but fewer than ten. The rearrangement links TRBV21-1 to TRBJ1-1; the table's TRBD1 call for D was not verified on the DNA. TRBV21-1 is recorded as a pseudogene. The CDR3 loop spans 17 amino acids. In DNA form, the CDR3 reads TGTGCCAGCAGCACATCGGGGACAGTTTCTATGAACACTGAAGCTTTCTTT. Protein product: CASSTSGTVSMNTEAFF.

J is TRBJ2-5 and V is TRBV7-2; 7 positions agree with TRBD1. With the DNA end fitting TRBJ2-7 better, the J assignment may be wrong. Germline CDR1 reads SGHTA; CDR2 reads FQGNSA. This CDR3 contains 16 residues. The CDR3 sequence is CASSLALGGAPYEQYF. CDR3 bases: TGTGCCAGCAGCTTAGCGTTAGGGGGCGCCCCCTACGAGCAGTACTTC.

V is TRBV5-5 and J is TRBJ2-5; D possibly corresponds to TRBD2 (5 bases). With the DNA end fitting TRBJ2-7 better, the J assignment may be wrong. This CDR3 is built from 14 residues. CDR1 is SGHKS, CDR2 YYEKEE, per germline (reference sequence). The CDR3 loop reads CASSLGAGFYEQYF. The CDR3 DNA reads TGTGCCAGCAGCTTGGGCGCGGGTTTCTACGAGCAGTACTTC.

V gene TRBV6-1 combines with J gene TRBJ1-2; 7 bases map to TRBD1. Unmatched junction bases numbered 11, after V lost 3 bases and J lost 7 bases. Germline values: CDR1 MNHNS, CDR2 SASEGT. This CDR3 region has 15 residues. This CDR3 reads CASSDTGDPRVGYTF. The CDR3 DNA reads TGTGCCAGCAGTGACACAGGGGATCCTAGGGTTGGCTACACCTTC.

This clone was seen only once. The rearrangement links TRBV6-1 to TRBJ2-7; possible D gene TRBD2, 5 bases. Trimming shortened V by 3 bases and J by 4 bases, and 10 bases separated the two germline ends. The CDR3 has 13 amino acids. Germline V CDR1 and CDR2: MNHNS, SASEGT. The CDR3: CASSDSRGYEQYF. The CDR3 DNA reads TGTGCCAGCAGTGACAGCCGGGGTTACGAGCAGTACTTC.

The chain is built from TRBV7-9 and TRBJ2-5; possibly TRBD1 for D (5 bases). With 6 bases removed from V and 2 bases from J, the gap between germline ends came to 16 bases. CDR3 length equals 15 residues. The V gene's germline CDR1 is SEHNR and CDR2 FQNEAQ (reference sequence). CDR3: CASRPDREQQETQYF. CDR3 nucleotide sequence: TGTGCCAGCAGACCCGACAGAGAACAACAAGAGACCCAGTACTTC.

The V and J genes are TRBV7-3 and TRBJ1-1; D is uncertain. The CDR3 is made up of 13 amino acids. CDR1 and CDR2 from the germline V gene are SGHTA and FQGTGA. V lost 2 bases to trimming and J lost 5 bases, with 9 bases between them. As DNA, the CDR3 is TGTGCCAGCAGCTTAGGTCCCTATACTGAAGCTTTCTTT. Protein product: CASSLGPYTEAFF.

This rearrangement joins TRBV5-4 to TRBJ1-2, with D possibly TRBD1 on 5 matching bases. V lost 0 bases to trimming and J lost 6 bases, with 15 bases between them. The CDR3 is made up of 15 amino acids. Germline loops: CDR1 SGHNT, CDR2 YYREEE (reference sequence). The CDR3 protein is CASSLEAGSRDGYTF. The CDR3, as DNA: TGTGCCAGCAGCTTGGAGGCAGGGTCAAGGGATGGCTACACCTTC.

The chain recombines TRBV7-9 with TRBJ2-7; 7 bases map to TRBD1. With V trimmed by 2 bases and J by 1 base, 11 bases remained unmatched. CDR1 is SEHNR and CDR2 is FQNEAQ in the germline V gene (reference sequence). The CDR3 has 17 amino acids. As DNA, the CDR3 is TGTGCCAGCAGCTTAATACGTCCGGCAGGGGGTTCCTACGAGCAGTACTTC. It specifies CASSLIRPAGGSYEQYF.

The rearrangement joins TRBV9 to TRBJ2-6, with a weak D call TRBD1 (5 bases). The germline V gene encodes CDR1 SGDLS and CDR2 YYNGEE. With 0 bases removed from V and 0 bases from J, the gap between germline ends came to 10 bases. CDR3 length: 17 amino acids. This CDR3 reads CASSVALGLSGANVLTF. DNA for the CDR3: TGTGCCAGCAGCGTAGCTTTGGGGCTCTCTGGGGCCAACGTCCTGACTTTC.

This chain links TRBV7-9 with TRBJ2-2, with D perhaps matching TRBD2 (5 bases). This CDR3 comprises 14 residues. V was pared by 7 bases and J by 7 bases, with 16 bases between. Germline assignment: CDR1 SEHNR and CDR2 FQNEAQ (reference sequence). Here the CDR3 reads CASTYAGVVGELFF. The DNA of the CDR3 is TGTGCCAGCACCTATGCCGGGGTGGTCGGGGAGCTGTTTTTT.

The chain is built from TRBV30 and TRBJ2-1, with 15 nucleotides matching TRBD2. The junction had 4 bases not matched to a gene; V was cut back by 0 bases and J by 1 base. This CDR3 comprises 18 residues. Germline V gene sequence: CDR1 GTSNPN, CDR2 SVGIG (reference sequence). Here the CDR3 reads CAWSVLGLAGGSYNEQFF. CDR3 in DNA: TGTGCCTGGAGTGTACTGGGACTAGCGGGAGGTTCCTACAATGAGCAGTTCTTC.

This clone was seen once. This sequence joins TRBV9 and TRBJ2-1; D gene uncertain. V was shortened by 0 bases and J by 6 bases, with 7 bases between the two germline ends. CDR1 is SGDLS, CDR2 YYNGEE, per germline. This CDR3 is 13 amino acids long. CDR3 in DNA: TGTGCCAGCAGCGTAGGGCAGGCCAATGAGCAGTTCTTC. Residues: CASSVGQANEQFF.

This rearrangement joins TRBV2 to TRBJ1-2, with D tentatively TRBD1 (6 bases). V gave up 6 bases and J gave up 6 bases, with 17 bases separating them. Per germline, CDR1 SNHLY and CDR2 FYNNEI. The CDR3 length is 14 residues. Written as DNA, the CDR3 is TGTGCCAGCAGCGCACGTGACAGGCATAATGGCTACACCTTC. This gives the protein CASSARDRHNGYTF.

The V call is TRBV7-3, the J call TRBJ2-2; D not resolved. This CDR3 has 18 residues. Germline V gene lookup returns CDR1 SGHTA and CDR2 FQGTGA. The ends were cut back, 2 bases at V and 0 bases at J, with 16 bases in the middle. This CDR3 reads CASSLASDLRSNTGELFF. Written as DNA, the CDR3 is TGTGCCAGCAGCTTAGCGTCGGATCTCAGGTCGAACACCGGGGAGCTGTTTTTT.

The V gene is TRBV27, the J gene TRBJ2-1; TRBD2 agrees at 14 bases. Germline V gene sequence: CDR1 MNHEY, CDR2 SMNVEV (reference sequence). The CDR3 length is 18 residues. V lost 1 base, J lost 4 bases, and 6 bases stayed unmatched. The DNA for the CDR3 is TGTGCCAGCAGTTTATTGGGACTAGCGGGAGTCGGGTACAATGAGCAGTTCTTC. This translates into CASSLLGLAGVGYNEQFF.

Sample share makes this clone medium-sized. J is TRBJ1-2 and V is TRBV23-1; tentative D call: TRBD1 (5 bases). TRBV23-1 is filed as an ORF, its function uncertain. The CDR3 totals 15 residues. Trimming removed 2 bases at V and 3 bases at J, with 13 bases between. The CDR3 DNA is TGCGCCAGCAGTCAAGGTGGCAGGGAGGACTATGGCTACACCTTC. Its protein is CASSQGGREDYGYTF.